This TCR beta chain was recovered during a study of OX40 agonist ivuxolimab in advanced cancers. Study-wide context: Ivuxolimab, which targeted the costimulatory receptor OX40 (CD134), was an agonistic, fully human IgG2 monoclonal antibody. Of the 50 or so patients in dose escalation, about 20 had hepatocellular carcinoma, some 15 had melanoma, 9 had renal cell carcinoma and 9 had head and neck cancer. Prior anti-PD-1, anti-PD-L1 or anti-CTLA-4 therapy was permitted, and checkpoint inhibitors had been received by around 39% of dose-escalation patients. Partial responses occurred in three dose-escalation patients, of whom one had hepatocellular carcinoma and two had cutaneous melanoma. The dose-escalation cohort was about 83% male with a mean age of roughly 60 years, ranging from roughly 23 to 90. The paper reports the monotherapy dose-escalation portion (N of about 50 patients) of the phase I ivuxolimab trial. Peripheral TCRbeta sequencing was intended to test whether TCR sequence diversity was altered and clonal T-cell expansion was caused by ivuxolimab. Intravenous ivuxolimab was administered to patients every 2 weeks at six dose levels: 0.01, 0.1, 0.3, 1.5, 3 and 10 mg/kg. What the work shows at the level of the full study, not this receptor alone: Clonal expansion of both CD4+ and CD8+ blood T cells was observed from baseline to week 6 at doses 0.1 to 3.0 mg/kg. Which antigens the clonally expanded peripheral T cells were specific for was not determined. Low levels of normalized T-cell clonal expansion were also seen in some nonresponding patients. In the 0.1-3.0 mg/kg groups, partial responders were among the patients with the lowest normalized peripheral clonal expansion, particularly in CD8+ T cells. After ivuxolimab, expanded clones were on average more numerous among CD8+ T cells than among CD4+ T cells.

For sequencing of the TCRbeta CDR3 region, genomic DNA was extracted from the sorted cells. TCRbeta CDR3 regions were sequenced using the immunoSEQ Assay. TCRdb limited this immuneACCESS table to in-frame rearrangements with V and J called. A share of clones is missing; checked studies link under half to unresolved V genes, and the rest is unexplained. The sample has roughly 100,000 clones on record, roughly 89% of them singletons. Roughly 0.77% of the sample belongs to the ten largest clones. A word on this clone: The clone's antigen remains unknown. Base quality data are lacking; no much larger clone is found one base away.

V and J lose 6 bases and 6 bases, and a span of 15 bases separates them. From the germline V gene (reference sequence), CDR1 is SEHNR and CDR2 is FQNEAQ. From the cysteine up to the phenylalanine, the CDR3 has a length of 14 residues. The sequence is cut down to CDR3 DNA, 42 bases in frame from base 1. Patients with a history of autoimmune disease or receiving systemic immunosuppression were excluded from the trial. Peripheral blood for TCR sequencing was collected from all dose cohorts at baseline, on cycle 4 day 1, and on cycle 7 day 1. Samples came from an open-label, multicenter, first-in-human phase I dose-escalation trial of ivuxolimab. Adults with locally advanced or metastatic melanoma, renal cell carcinoma, hepatocellular carcinoma or head and neck squamous cell carcinoma were enrolled in the trial. Before TCR sequencing, CD4+ T cells and CD8+ T cells from peripheral blood were sorted into separate populations.

The source was CD4+ or CD8+ T cells sorted from blood, collected in a trial of the OX40 agonist ivuxolimab. This clonotype was sampled from an adult with an advanced solid tumor such as melanoma, head and neck, liver or kidney cancer. The chain is made from TRBV7-9 and TRBJ2-1; tentative D gene TRBD1, with 7 bases matching. The base sequence is TGTGCCAGCAGAACCGGGACAGCGGGCAATGAGCAGTTCTTC. Translated, this is CASRTGTAGNEQFF.